This TCR beta chain originates from a study of response to subunit inactivated influenza vaccine. This clonotype has only a few counts. TCRdb re-derived calls from the RT-PCR reads in MiXCR, one entry per CDR3 protein. Of 650,000 to 800,000 distinct CDR3 sequences in the sample, around 13% were seen once. The CDR3 runs 14 residues. Trimming removed 7 bases from V and 3 bases from J; junction bases left unmatched: 9. The V gene's germline CDR1 is SQVTM and CDR2 ANQGSEA. The chain combines TRBV29-1 with TRBJ2-3; TRBD2 agrees at 8 bases. This receptor was taken from a man in his fifties or sixties who received an inactivated influenza vaccine. The sequenced sample was PBMCs from blood, obtained 14 to 15 days before vaccination. The CDR3 nucleotides read TGCAGCGCCCGCCCCGGGGGGGTGACAGATACGCAGTATTTT. Its translation: CSARPGGVTDTQYF.